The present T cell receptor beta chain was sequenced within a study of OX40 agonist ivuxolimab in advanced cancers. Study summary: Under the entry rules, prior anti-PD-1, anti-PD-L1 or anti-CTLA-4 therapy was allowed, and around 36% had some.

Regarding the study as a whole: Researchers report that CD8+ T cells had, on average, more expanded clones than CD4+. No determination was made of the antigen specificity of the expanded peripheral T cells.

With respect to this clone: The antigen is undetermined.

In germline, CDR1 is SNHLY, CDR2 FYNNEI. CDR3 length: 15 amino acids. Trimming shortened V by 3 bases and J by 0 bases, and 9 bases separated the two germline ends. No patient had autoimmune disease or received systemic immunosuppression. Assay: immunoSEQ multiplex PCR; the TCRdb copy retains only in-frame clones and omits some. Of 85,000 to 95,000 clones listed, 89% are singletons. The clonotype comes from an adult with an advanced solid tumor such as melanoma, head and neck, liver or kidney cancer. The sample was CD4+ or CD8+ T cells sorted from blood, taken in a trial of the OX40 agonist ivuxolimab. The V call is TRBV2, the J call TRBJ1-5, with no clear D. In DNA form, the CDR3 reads TGTGCCAGCAGTGAGGCAGCTAATAGCAATCAGCCCCAGCATTTT. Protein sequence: CASSEAANSNQPQHF.